This entry lists 17 T cell receptor beta chains sequenced from one sample in a study of technical replicates of blood from several donors. Clones were sequenced by immunoSEQ multiplex PCR, and TCRdb holds only the in-frame ones, with some missing. The sample lists 75,000 to 100,000 clones; 85% to 95% were seen once. Sequenced input: T cells isolated from PBMCs. The receptors were gathered from a human donor in good health.

The chain employs TRBV6-6 and TRBJ1-3, with no clear D. CDR1 and CDR2 from the germline V gene are MNHNY and SVGAGI (reference sequence). The CDR3 extends over 13 amino acids. V lost 5 bases, J lost 8 bases, and 13 bases lay in between. The CDR3 DNA is TGTGCCAGCAGTCCTCGGGAGTCGGACACCATATATTTT. Translation gives CASSPRESDTIYF.

This chain uses TRBV11-2 with TRBJ2-2; 8 bases map to TRBD2. Germline CDR1 reads SGHAT; CDR2 reads FQNNGV. The J segment lost 12 bases and the V segment lost 8 bases, leaving 14 bases of the junction unmatched. CDR3 length: 14 residues. DNA for the CDR3: TGTGCCAGCCGAACTCTATCGGGGGGGCGGAAGCTGTTTTTT. Translation gives CASRTLSGGRKLFF.

The chain links TRBV2 to TRBJ1-1; no clear D. The CDR3 spans 13 residues. Trimming left V 6 bases short and J 4 bases short, with 12 bases between. Germline lookup yields CDR1 SNHLY and CDR2 FYNNEI. DNA for the CDR3: TGTGCCAGCAGCGAGGGCCTGGGCACTGAAGCTTTCTTT. It yields the protein CASSEGLGTEAFF.

The V gene is TRBV25-1, the J gene TRBJ2-7; the D gene is possibly TRBD1 (6 bases). This CDR3 is built from 13 residues. Germline V gives CDR1 MGHDK, CDR2 SYGVNS. V was shortened by 6 bases and J by 3 bases, with 12 bases between the two germline ends. CDR3 bases: TGTGCCAGCAGCAGGGGTTGGAGCTACGAGCAGTACTTC. This gives the protein CASSRGWSYEQYF.

The chain has TRBV30 and TRBJ1-5, with D possibly TRBD1 on 5 matching bases. Trimming took off 3 bases at V and 3 bases at J, with 15 bases between the two ends. The CDR3 covers 15 residues. CDR1 is GTSNPN, CDR2 SVGIG, per germline (reference sequence). The CDR3 coding sequence is TGTGCCTGGAGCGCTTGGGGGGGTAACAATCAGCCCCAGCATTTT. This sequence encodes CAWSAWGGNNQPQHF.

The chain uses TRBV7-6 and TRBJ1-6, with 11 bases matching TRBD1. The CDR3 is 15 amino acids. Looked up from germline, CDR1 is SGHVS and CDR2 is FNYEAQ. V gave up 2 bases and J gave up 10 bases; unmatched junction bases: 4. CDR3: CASSLRDRGNSPLHF. Written as DNA, the CDR3 is TGTGCCAGCAGCTTACGGGACAGGGGGAACTCACCCCTCCACTTT.

This chain joins TRBV7-9 and TRBJ1-6; TRBD1 is a possible D gene (6 bases). The CDR3 contains 17 residues. Germline values: CDR1 SEHNR, CDR2 FQNEAQ (reference sequence). Trimming removed 3 bases at V and 3 bases at J, with 15 bases between. This CDR3 is CASSLVTGVLYNSPLHF. The CDR3 DNA reads as TGTGCCAGCAGCTTGGTGACAGGCGTTCTCTATAATTCACCCCTCCACTTT. Full variable domain (outside the CDR3, taken from reference TRBV7-9 and TRBJ1-6): DTGVSQNPRHKITKRGQNVTFRCDPISEHNRLYWYRQTLGQGPEFLTYFQNEAQLEKSRLLSDRFSAERPKGSFSTLEIQRTEQGDSAMYLCASSLVTGVLYNSPLHFGNGTRLTVT.

The chain combines TRBV30 with TRBJ2-7; D perhaps matches TRBD2 (7 bases). The CDR3 has 13 residues. CDR1 is GTSNPN and CDR2 is SVGIG in the germline V gene (reference sequence). V gave up 7 bases and J gave up 3 bases, with 16 bases separating them. The CDR3 loop reads CALAGGADYEQYF. In DNA, the CDR3 is TGTGCCTTGGCTGGGGGGGCAGACTACGAGCAGTACTTC. The variable domain in full, completed from reference TRBV30 and TRBJ2-7, reads SQTIHQWPATLVQPVGSPLSLECTVEGTSNPNLYWYRQAAGRGLQLLFYSVGIGQISSEVPQNLSASRPQDRQFILSSKKLLLSDSGFYLCALAGGADYEQYFGPGTRLTVT.

The CDR3 DNA reads TGTGCCAGCAGCGATCGGACTAGCGATACAGATACGCAGTATTTT. As protein: CASSDRTSDTDTQYF. The chain employs TRBV9 and TRBJ2-3; TRBD2 matches at 9 bases. This CDR3 spans 15 amino acids. Germline V gene data show CDR1 as SGDLS and CDR2 as YYNGEE. The V and J ends lost 3 bases and 3 bases, in that order; junction bases with no gene match: 5.

The V call is TRBV5-1, the J call TRBJ2-5, with 11 positions matching TRBD2. Losses at the gene ends were 6 bases for V and 3 bases for J; bases not matched to a gene: 10. The CDR3 is 16 amino acids. Germline V CDR1 and CDR2: SGHRS, YFSETQ. CDR3 coding DNA: TGCGCCAGCACCGAAACTAGCGGGGGAGGAGAAGAGACCCAGTACTTC. It translates to CASTETSGGGEETQYF.

The chain couples TRBV5-1 to TRBJ2-3; 8 bases are shared with TRBD2. The CDR3 covers 16 residues. Germline values: CDR1 SGHRS, CDR2 YFSETQ. J was trimmed by 0 bases and V by 2 bases; bases with no gene match: 5. CDR3 sequence: CASSLLSGMSTDTQYF. The DNA of the CDR3 is TGCGCCAGCAGCTTACTTAGCGGGATGAGCACAGATACGCAGTATTTT.

V and J are TRBV25-1 and TRBJ2-7; 8 positions match TRBD1. Unmatched junction bases numbered 4, after V lost 10 bases and J lost 5 bases. The CDR3 is made up of 11 amino acids. Germline CDR1 reads MGHDK; CDR2 reads SYGVNS. The CDR3 loop reads CAIKQGDEQYF. The CDR3 DNA reads as TGTGCCATCAAACAGGGGGACGAGCAGTACTTC.

V and J are TRBV6-1 and TRBJ1-5; 8 nucleotides align to TRBD1. There are 14 residues in the CDR3. The V and J ends lost 6 bases and 7 bases, in that order; junction bases with no gene match: 8. Germline values: CDR1 MNHNS, CDR2 SASEGT. The CDR3 loop is CASRGTGGGQPQHF. The CDR3 nucleotides are TGTGCCAGCAGGGGAACAGGGGGAGGGCAGCCCCAGCATTTT.

V and J are TRBV6-5 and TRBJ1-2; no firm D call. Trimming took 7 bases from V and 8 from J, leaving 17 bases between them. This CDR3 has 13 amino acids. Germline assignment: CDR1 MNHEY and CDR2 SVGAGI. The chain's CDR3 is CASTLGLVNGYTF. The CDR3, as DNA: TGTGCCAGCACCCTTGGGCTCGTCAACGGCTACACCTTC.

V is TRBV2 and J is TRBJ2-1, with 9 bases that match TRBD2. Germline CDR1 reads SNHLY; CDR2 reads FYNNEI. With V trimmed by 6 bases and J by 0 bases, 9 bases remained unmatched. This CDR3 has 17 amino acids. CDR3: CASRKRLAEYSYNEQFF. For the CDR3, the DNA is TGTGCCAGCAGAAAAAGACTAGCGGAATACTCCTACAATGAGCAGTTCTTC.

The chain couples TRBV28 to TRBJ2-1; 9 bases align to TRBD2. The trim removed 6 bases at V and 4 bases at J, leaving 4 bases unmatched. The CDR3 runs 14 residues. Germline V gene data show CDR1 as MDHEN and CDR2 as SYDVKM. The DNA for the CDR3 is TGTGCCAGCAGACGTAGCGGGGGTTACAATGAGCAGTTCTTC. As protein: CASRRSGGYNEQFF.

The V call is TRBV19, the J call TRBJ2-2; the match to TRBD1 covers 9 bases. The CDR3 runs to 14 residues. The V and J ends lost 4 bases and 6 bases, in that order; junction bases with no gene match: 3. CDR1 and CDR2 (germline): LNHDA, SQIVND (reference sequence). DNA for the CDR3: TGTGCCAGTAGTACCGACAGGGGGGCCGGGGAGCTGTTTTTT. Residues: CASSTDRGAGELFF.